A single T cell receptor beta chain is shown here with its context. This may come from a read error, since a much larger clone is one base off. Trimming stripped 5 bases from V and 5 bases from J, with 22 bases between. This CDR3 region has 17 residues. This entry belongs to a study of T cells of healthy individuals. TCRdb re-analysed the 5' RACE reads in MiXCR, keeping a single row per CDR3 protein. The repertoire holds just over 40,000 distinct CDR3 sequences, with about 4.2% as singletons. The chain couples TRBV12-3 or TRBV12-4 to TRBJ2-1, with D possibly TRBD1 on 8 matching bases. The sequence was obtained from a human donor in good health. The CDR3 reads CASSIEITGGEDNEQFF. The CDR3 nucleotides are TGTGCCAGCAGTATTGAAATAACAGGGGGGGAGGACAATGAGCAGTTCTTC.